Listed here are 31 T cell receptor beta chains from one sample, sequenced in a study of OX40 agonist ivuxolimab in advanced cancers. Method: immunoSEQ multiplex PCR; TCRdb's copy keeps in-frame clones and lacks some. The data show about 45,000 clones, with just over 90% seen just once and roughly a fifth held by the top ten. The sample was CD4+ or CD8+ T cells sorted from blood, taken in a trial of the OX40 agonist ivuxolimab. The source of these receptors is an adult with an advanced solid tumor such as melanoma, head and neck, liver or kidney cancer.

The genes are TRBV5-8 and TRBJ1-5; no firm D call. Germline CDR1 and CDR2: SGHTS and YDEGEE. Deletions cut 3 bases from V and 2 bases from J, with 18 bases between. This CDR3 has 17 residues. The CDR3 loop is CASSSIQDVEGNQPQHF. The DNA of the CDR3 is TGTGCCAGCAGCTCAATCCAGGACGTTGAGGGCAATCAGCCCCAGCATTTT.

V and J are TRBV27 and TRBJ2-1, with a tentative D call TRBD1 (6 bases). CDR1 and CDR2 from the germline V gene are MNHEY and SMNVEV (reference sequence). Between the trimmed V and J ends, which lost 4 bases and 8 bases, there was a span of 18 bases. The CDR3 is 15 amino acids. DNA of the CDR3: TGTGCCAGCAGTTCCTGGGGGCCCCCCCCGGATGAGCAGTTCTTC. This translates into CASSSWGPPPDEQFF.

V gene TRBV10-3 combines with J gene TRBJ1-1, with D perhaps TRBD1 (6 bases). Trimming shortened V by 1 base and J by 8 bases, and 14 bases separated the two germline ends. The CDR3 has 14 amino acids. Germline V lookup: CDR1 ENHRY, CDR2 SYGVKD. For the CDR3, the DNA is TGTGCCATCAGTGAGTTAGGGGGGGCCGGGGAAGCTTTCTTT. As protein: CAISELGGAGEAFF.

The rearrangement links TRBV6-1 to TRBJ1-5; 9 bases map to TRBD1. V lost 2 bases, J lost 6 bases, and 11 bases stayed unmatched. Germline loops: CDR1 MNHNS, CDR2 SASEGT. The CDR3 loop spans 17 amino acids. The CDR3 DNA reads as TGTGCCAGCAGTGAAATCTCCGGGACAGGGATCGGTCAGCCCCAGCATTTT. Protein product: CASSEISGTGIGQPQHF.

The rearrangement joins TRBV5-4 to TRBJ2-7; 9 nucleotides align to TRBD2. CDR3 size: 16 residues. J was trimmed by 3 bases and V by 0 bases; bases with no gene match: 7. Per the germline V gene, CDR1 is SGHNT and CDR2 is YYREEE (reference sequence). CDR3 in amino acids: CASSLVGTSRDYEQYF. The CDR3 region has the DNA TGTGCCAGCAGCTTGGTAGGGACTAGCAGGGACTACGAGCAGTACTTC. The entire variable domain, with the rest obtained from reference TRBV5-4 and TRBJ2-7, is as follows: ETGVTQSPTHLIKTRGQQVTLRCSSQSGHNTVSWYQQALGQGPQFIFQYYREEENGRGNFPPRFSGLQFPNYSSELNVNALELDDSALYLCASSLVGTSRDYEQYFGPGTRLTVT.

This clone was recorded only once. The CDR3 DNA reads as TGTGCCAGCTCCCCAAGCGGGGGGGCCTCCTACGAGCAGTACTTC. The encoded protein is CASSPSGGASYEQYF. The V gene is TRBV6-5, the J gene TRBJ2-7; the match to TRBD2 covers 10 bases. V dropped 8 bases and J dropped 0; count of bases not matched to a gene: 7. The CDR3 contains 15 residues. CDR1 and CDR2 from the germline V gene are MNHEY and SVGAGI.

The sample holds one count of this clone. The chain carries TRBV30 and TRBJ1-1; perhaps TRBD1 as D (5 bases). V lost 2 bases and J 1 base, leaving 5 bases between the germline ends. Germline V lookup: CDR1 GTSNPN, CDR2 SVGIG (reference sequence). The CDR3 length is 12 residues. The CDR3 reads CAWSQGNTEAFF. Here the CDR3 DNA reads TGTGCCTGGAGTCAGGGGAACACTGAAGCTTTCTTT.

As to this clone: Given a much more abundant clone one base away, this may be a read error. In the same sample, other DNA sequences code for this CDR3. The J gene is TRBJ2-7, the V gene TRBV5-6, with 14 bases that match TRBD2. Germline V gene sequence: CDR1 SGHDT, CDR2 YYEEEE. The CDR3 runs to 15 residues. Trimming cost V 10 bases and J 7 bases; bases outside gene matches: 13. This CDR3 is CARRWGLAGAGEQYF. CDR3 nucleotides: TGTGCCCGCCGCTGGGGACTAGCGGGGGCGGGGGAGCAGTACTTC. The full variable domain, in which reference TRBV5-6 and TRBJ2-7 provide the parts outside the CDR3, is DAGVTQSPTHLIKTRGQQVTLRCSPKSGHDTVSWYQQALGQGPQFIFQYYEEEERQRGNFPDRFSGHQFPNYSSELNVNALLLGDSALYLCARRWGLAGAGEQYFGPGTRLTVT.

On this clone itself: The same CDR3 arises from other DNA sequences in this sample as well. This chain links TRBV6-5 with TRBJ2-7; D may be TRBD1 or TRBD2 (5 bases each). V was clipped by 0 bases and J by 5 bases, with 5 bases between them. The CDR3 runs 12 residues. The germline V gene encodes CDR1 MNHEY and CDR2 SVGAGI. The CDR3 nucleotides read TGTGCCAGCAGTTACTCGGGGGACGAGCAGTACTTC. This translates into CASSYSGDEQYF.

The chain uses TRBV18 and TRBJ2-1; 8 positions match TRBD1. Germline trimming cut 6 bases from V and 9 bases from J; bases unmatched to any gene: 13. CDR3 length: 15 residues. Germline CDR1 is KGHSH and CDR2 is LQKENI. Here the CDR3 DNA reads TGTGCCAGCTCTCCAACTCCAGGGGGCTATATTGAGCAGTTCTTC. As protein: CASSPTPGGYIEQFF. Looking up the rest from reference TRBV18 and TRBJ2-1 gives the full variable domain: NAGVMQNPRHLVRRRGQEARLRCSPMKGHSHVYWYRQLPEEGLKFMVYLQKENIIDESGMPKERFSAEFPKEGPSILRIQQVVRGDSAAYFCASSPTPGGYIEQFFGPGTRLTVL.

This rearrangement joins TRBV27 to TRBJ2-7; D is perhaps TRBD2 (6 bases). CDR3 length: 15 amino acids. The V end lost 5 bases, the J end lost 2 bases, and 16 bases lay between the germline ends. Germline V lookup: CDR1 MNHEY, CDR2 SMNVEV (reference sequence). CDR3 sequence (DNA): TGTGCCAGCAGTACCCGGGACTTTGCACCCTACGAGCAGTACTTC. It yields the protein CASSTRDFAPYEQYF.

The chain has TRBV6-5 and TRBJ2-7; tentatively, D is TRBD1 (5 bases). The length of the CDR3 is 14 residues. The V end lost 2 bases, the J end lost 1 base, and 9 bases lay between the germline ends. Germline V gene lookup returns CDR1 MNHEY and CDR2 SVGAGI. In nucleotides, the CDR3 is TGTGCCAGCAGTTACGGGGCAGAGTCCTACGAGCAGTACTTC. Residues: CASSYGAESYEQYF.

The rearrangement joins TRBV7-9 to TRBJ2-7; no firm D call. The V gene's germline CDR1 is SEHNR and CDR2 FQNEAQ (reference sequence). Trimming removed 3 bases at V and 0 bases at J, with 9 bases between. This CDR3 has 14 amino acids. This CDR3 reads CASSFLGSSYEQYF. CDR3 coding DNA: TGTGCCAGCAGCTTCCTGGGCAGCTCCTACGAGCAGTACTTC.

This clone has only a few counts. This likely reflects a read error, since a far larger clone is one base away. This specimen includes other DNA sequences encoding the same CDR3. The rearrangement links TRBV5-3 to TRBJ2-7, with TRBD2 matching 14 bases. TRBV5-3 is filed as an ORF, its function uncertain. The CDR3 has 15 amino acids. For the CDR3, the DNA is TGTGCCAGCAGCTTGGGACTAGCGGGGGCGGGGGAGCAGTACTTC. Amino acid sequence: CASSLGLAGAGEQYF.

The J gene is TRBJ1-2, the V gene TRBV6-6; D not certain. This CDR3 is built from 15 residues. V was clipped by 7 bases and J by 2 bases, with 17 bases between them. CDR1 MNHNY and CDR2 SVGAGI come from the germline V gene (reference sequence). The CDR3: CASTPGWGDNYGYTF. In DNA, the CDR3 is TGTGCCAGCACTCCTGGTTGGGGAGACAACTATGGCTACACCTTC.

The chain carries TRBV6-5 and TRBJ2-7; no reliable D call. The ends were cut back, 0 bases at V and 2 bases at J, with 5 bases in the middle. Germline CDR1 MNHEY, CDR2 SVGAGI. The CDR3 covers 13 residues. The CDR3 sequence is CASSYSDAYEQYF. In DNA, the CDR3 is TGTGCCAGCAGTTACTCGGACGCCTACGAGCAGTACTTC.

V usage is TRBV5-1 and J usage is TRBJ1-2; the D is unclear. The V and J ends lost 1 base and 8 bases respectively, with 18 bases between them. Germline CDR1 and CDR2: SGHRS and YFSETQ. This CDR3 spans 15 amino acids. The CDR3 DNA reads TGCGCCAGCAGCTTGTTGGGGATTCCCGTGGGCGGCTACACCTTC. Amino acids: CASSLLGIPVGGYTF.

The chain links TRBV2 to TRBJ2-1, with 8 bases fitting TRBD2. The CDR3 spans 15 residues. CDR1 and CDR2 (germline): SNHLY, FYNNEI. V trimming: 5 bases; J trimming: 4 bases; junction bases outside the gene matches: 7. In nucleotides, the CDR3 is TGTGCCAGCAGTTCGGGACTAGGTACTTACAATGAGCAGTTCTTC. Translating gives CASSSGLGTYNEQFF.

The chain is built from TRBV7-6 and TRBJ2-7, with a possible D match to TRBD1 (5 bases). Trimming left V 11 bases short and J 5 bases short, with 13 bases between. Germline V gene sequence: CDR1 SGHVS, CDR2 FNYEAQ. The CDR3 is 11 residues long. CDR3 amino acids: CASGRDHEQYF. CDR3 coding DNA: TGTGCCTCCGGCAGGGATCACGAGCAGTACTTC.

CDR3 loop: CASSIQTSGVTDTQYF. Here the CDR3 DNA reads TGTGCCAGTAGTATCCAGACTAGCGGGGTCACAGATACGCAGTATTTT. The rearrangement joins TRBV19 to TRBJ2-3; 11 bases match TRBD2. There are 16 residues in the CDR3. Germline CDR1 reads LNHDA; CDR2 reads SQIVND (reference sequence). V shed 3 bases and J 2 bases; nucleotides not matched to a gene: 4.

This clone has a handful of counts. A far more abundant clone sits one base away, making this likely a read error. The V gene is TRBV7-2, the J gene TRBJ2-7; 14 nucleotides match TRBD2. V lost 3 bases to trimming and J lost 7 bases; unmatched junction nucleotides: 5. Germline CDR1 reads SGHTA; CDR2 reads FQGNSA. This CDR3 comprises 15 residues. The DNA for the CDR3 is TGTGCCAGCAGCTTGGGACTAGCGGGGGCGGGGGAGCAGTACTTC. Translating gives CASSLGLAGAGEQYF.

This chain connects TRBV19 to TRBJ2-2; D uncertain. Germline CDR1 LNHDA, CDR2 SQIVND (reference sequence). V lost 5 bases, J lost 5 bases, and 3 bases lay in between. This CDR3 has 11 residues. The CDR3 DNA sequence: TGTGCCAGTAGTGGGACCGGGGAGCTGTTTTTT. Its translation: CASSGTGELFF.

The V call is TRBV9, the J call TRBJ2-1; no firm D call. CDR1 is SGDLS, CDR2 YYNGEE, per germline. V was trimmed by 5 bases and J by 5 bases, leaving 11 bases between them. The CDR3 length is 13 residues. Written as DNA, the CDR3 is TGTGCCAGCAGTCAGTCGGGTCACAATGAGCAGTTCTTC. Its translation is CASSQSGHNEQFF. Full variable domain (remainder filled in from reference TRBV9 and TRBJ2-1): DSGVTQTPKHLITATGQRVTLRCSPRSGDLSVYWYQQSLDQGLQFLIQYYNGEERAKGNILERFSAQQFPDLHSELNLSSLELGDSALYFCASSQSGHNEQFFGPGTRLTVL.

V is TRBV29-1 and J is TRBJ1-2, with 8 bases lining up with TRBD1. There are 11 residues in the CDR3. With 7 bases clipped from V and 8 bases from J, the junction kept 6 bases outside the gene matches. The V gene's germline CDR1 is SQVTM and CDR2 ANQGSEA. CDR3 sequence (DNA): TGCAGCGCCAGGACAGGGTACGGCTACACCTTC. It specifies CSARTGYGYTF.

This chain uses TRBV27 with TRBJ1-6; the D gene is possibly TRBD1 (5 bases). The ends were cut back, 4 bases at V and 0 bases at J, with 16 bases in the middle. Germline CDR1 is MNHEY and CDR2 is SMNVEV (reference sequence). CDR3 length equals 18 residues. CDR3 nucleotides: TGTGCCAGCAGTTCCCGGCCACAGGCGAGCTCCTATAATTCACCCCTCCACTTT. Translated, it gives CASSSRPQASSYNSPLHF.

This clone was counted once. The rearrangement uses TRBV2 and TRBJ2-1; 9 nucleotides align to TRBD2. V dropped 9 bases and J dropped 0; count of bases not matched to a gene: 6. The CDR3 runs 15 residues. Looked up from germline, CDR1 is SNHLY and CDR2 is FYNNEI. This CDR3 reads CARKRLADSYNEQFF. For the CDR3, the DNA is TGTGCCAGGAAGAGACTAGCGGACTCCTACAATGAGCAGTTCTTC. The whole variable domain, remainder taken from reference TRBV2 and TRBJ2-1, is EPEVTQTPSHQVTQMGQEVILRCVPISNHLYFYWYRQILGQKVEFLVSFYNNEISEKSEIFDDQFSVERPDGSNFTLKIRSTKLEDSAMYFCARKRLADSYNEQFFGPGTRLTVL.

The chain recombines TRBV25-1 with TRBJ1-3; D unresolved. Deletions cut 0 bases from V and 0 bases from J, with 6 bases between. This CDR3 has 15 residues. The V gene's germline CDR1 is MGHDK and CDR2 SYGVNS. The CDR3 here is CASSEYRSSGNTIYF. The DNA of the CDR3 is TGTGCCAGCAGTGAATACCGGTCCTCTGGAAACACCATATATTTT.

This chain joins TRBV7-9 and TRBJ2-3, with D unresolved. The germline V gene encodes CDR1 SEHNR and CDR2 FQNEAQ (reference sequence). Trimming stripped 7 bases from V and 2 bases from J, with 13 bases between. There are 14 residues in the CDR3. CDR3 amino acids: CASKGVFFTDTQYF. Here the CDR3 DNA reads TGTGCCAGCAAAGGAGTCTTTTTCACAGATACGCAGTATTTT.

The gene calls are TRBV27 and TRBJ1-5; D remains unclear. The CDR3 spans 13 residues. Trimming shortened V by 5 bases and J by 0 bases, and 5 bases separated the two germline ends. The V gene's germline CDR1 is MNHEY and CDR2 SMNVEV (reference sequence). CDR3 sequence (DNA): TGTGCCAGCAGTCCCTATAGCAATCAGCCCCAGCATTTT. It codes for CASSPYSNQPQHF.

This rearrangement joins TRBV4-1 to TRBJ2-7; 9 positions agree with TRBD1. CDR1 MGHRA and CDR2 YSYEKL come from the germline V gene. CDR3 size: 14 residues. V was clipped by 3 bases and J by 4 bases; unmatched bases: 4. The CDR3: CASSQGQGEYEQYF. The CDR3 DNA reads TGCGCCAGCAGCCAGGGACAGGGAGAATACGAGCAGTACTTC.

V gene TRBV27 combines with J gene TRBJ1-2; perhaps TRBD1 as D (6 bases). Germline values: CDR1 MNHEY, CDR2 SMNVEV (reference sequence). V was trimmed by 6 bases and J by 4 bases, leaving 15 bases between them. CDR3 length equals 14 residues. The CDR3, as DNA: TGTGCCAGCAGCCGACAGGCCTGGGGCTATGGCTACACCTTC. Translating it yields CASSRQAWGYGYTF.